These 6 T cell receptor beta chains originate from one sample sequenced in a study of blood T cells in healthy people across ages. It was with a sample-barcoded 5' primer and a J-beta primer mix that a second PCR of roughly 7 to 11 cycles was run. Via MiXCR, TCRdb re-called the 5' RACE reads, giving one row per CDR3 protein. The data hold 1,500,000 or so distinct CDR3 sequences, with approximately 42% observed a single time. The sample consisted of blood. These receptors were taken from a woman between 18 and 30 years old in good health.

The J gene is TRBJ1-2, the V gene TRBV5-1; no clear D. This CDR3 is 16 amino acids long. Germline lookup yields CDR1 SGHRS and CDR2 YFSETQ. The V end lost 3 bases, the J end lost 0 bases, and 15 bases lay between the germline ends. The CDR3 here is CASSYWSTGANYGYTF. The CDR3 DNA is TGCGCCAGCAGCTATTGGTCCACGGGAGCTAACTATGGCTACACCTTC.

The rearrangement uses TRBV12-3 or TRBV12-4 and TRBJ1-2, with a tentative D call TRBD1 (5 bases). The CDR3 runs 15 residues. Deletions cut 5 bases from V and 6 bases from J, with 19 bases between. The CDR3 region has the DNA TGTGCCAGCAGTCCGACGGGACTACGCGTCGATGGCTACACCTTC. Translated: CASSPTGLRVDGYTF.

The CDR3 loop is CASSGVLNTEAFF. The CDR3 nucleotides read TGTGCCAGCAGTGGGGTTTTGAACACTGAAGCTTTCTTT. The chain is built from TRBV6-2 or TRBV6-3 and TRBJ1-1; D gene unclear. This CDR3 is 13 amino acids long. V was cut by 5 bases and J by 0 bases, with 7 bases left in between. Germline CDR1 reads MNHEY; CDR2 reads SVGEGT.

The rearrangement uses TRBV4-1 and TRBJ2-1, with 7 bases aligning to TRBD2. CDR1 is MGHRA and CDR2 is YSYEKL in the germline V gene. The CDR3 is made up of 16 amino acids. With 1 base clipped from V and 3 bases from J, the junction kept 6 bases outside the gene matches. CDR3 in amino acids: CASSQGGGKNYNEQFF. CDR3 coding DNA: TGCGCCAGCAGCCAAGGGGGGGGGAAAAACTACAATGAGCAGTTCTTC.

CDR3 sequence: CASSLPGDSRTQYF. The CDR3 DNA reads TGTGCCAGCTCACTGCCCGGCGACAGTAGGACCCAGTACTTC. The chain recombines TRBV18 with TRBJ2-5; TRBD1 might be the D (5 bases). Trimming took off 4 bases at V and 7 bases at J, with 16 bases between the two ends. Germline V gene lookup returns CDR1 KGHSH and CDR2 LQKENI. The CDR3 length is 14 residues.

This rearrangement joins TRBV7-2 to TRBJ1-2; D is perhaps TRBD1 (5 bases). Between the trimmed V and J ends, which lost 3 bases and 10 bases, there was a span of 12 bases. The CDR3 runs to 12 residues. Germline V lookup: CDR1 SGHTA, CDR2 FQGNSA. The CDR3 DNA follows: TGTGCCAGCAGCTTCTCCACAGGATCCTACACCTTC. This gives the protein CASSFSTGSYTF.